This TCR beta chain was recorded in a study of HIV-infected patients and healthy controls (dated 2014 in TCRdb). Broadly, across the study: Although they stayed below normal ranges, CD4 counts in about 90% of the 16 patients rose modestly but significantly after three months of therapy. Whether deep TCR repertoire sequencing of small blood samples from HIV patients could capture immune perturbation and reconstitution was tested in the study. CD8 counts did not change consistently during early therapy, while the CD4:CD8 ratio increased slightly. Patients lacked overall T-cell lymphocytopenia, and total CDR3 counts per chain did not differ significantly from controls. After a further year of therapy, viral load was undetectable in all patients, having already become undetectable in about 75% of the 16 patients by the second bleed.

The study at large found these results: Both the Jaccard index and the count of highly shared sequences showed that healthy controls shared more CDR3s between individuals than HIV+ patients did. MAIT cell alpha-chain CDR3s were present at high frequency in healthy controls but severely depleted in HIV+ repertoires. Processing was restricted to sixteen HIV-infected individuals, which the authors judged to be a major constraint on the generalizability of the findings. The observed differences in diversity could not be explained by the slight differences in age and sex profiles between the study cohorts. The study did not determine donor HLA types. Comparisons were complicated by unequal numbers of distinct sequences between patients and controls, and rare events from HIV-infected data were overweighted by size-matching. In the samples, alpha-beta chain pairing was left undetermined. During therapy, HIV-associated CDR3s significantly decreased in frequency, while CMV-associated CDR3s did not change significantly, though most became more frequent. Significantly different mean usage between HIV-infected patients and controls was observed for eight alpha and eight beta V genes. Size-matched repertoire data did not replicate the apparent post-therapy recovery of the Gini index in HIV-infected patients. Treated samples reflected only two to four months of therapy, arguably too short to observe immune reconstitution given low adult thymic output. Roughly threefold more distinct CDR3s and higher Shannon diversity were observed in healthy control repertoires than in untreated HIV+ repertoires. The dynamics of distinct T-cell subpopulations could not be separated, and sequencing depth was restricted, because whole blood was used. Oligoclonality may be reflected in the significantly higher mean Gini indices of HIV-infected repertoires compared with controls.

By how much of the sample it makes up, this clonotype is medium-sized (0.01 to 0.1%). Its recognized antigen is unknown. No much larger clone exists at a distance of one base, and base qualities are not known. Follow-up blood from HIV-infected patients was collected roughly three months, about 14 weeks, after antiretroviral therapy began. Since whole blood was used without any cell fractionation, the repertoire reflected all peripheral T cells in unsorted form. For RNA extraction, around 2.5 ml of peripheral blood was drawn into Tempus tubes. Patients with febrile or AIDS-related illness, tumors, hepatitis B or C coinfection, immunomodulatory therapy, recent vaccination or treatment interruptions were excluded from enrollment. The TURBO-DNase kit was used to remove leftover genomic DNA, and GLOBINclear was used to deplete globin mRNA. From the cysteine up to the phenylalanine, the CDR3 has a length of 12 residues. The sequence is cut down to CDR3 DNA, 36 bases in frame from base 1. Trimmed from V: 4 bases; trimmed from J: 12 bases; junction bases lacking a gene match: 6. According to the germline V gene (reference sequence), CDR1 reads LNHDA and CDR2 reads SQIVND.

SuperScript III was used to reverse transcribe 500 ng RNA with primers targeting the alpha and beta constant regions. Separate alpha and beta chain libraries were generated by chain-specific third strand synthesis with multiplexing indices. In the protocol, all rearrangements within a chain were amplified with a single primer pair so that primer bias was avoided, and molecular barcodes were added to each cDNA molecule. T4 RNA Ligase 1 joined purified cDNA to a 5' RACE adapter that carried a random hexamer and the SP2 sequencing primer site. Second strand synthesis was performed with Phusion polymerase and primed from the SP2 site, and slow temperature ramps were applied to favor optimal annealing. Each molecule's 12-nucleotide barcode consisted of two random hexamer sequences, both added before amplification and joined together. P5 and P7 adapter elements plus a second index were added in a short first PCR, which was followed by an approximately 20-cycle amplification PCR with P5s and P7 primers. In total the libraries went through roughly 30 PCR cycles, after which the libraries were quantified on a Qubit, sized on a Bioanalyzer, and diluted to around 4 nM. Normalized libraries were sequenced on an Illumina MiSeq with 2 x 250 paired-end kits. MinElute columns were the means by which the reverse transcription reactions were cleaned up, and the reactions were eluted into approximately 9.2 ul Tris-Cl. A 1:1 ratio of AMPure XP beads was used to clean the adapter ligations after they had run for roughly 23 hours at 16 degrees C. As for how the authors treated the data: Demultiplexed FASTQ files were processed with a modified Decombinator that output V, J, insert and barcode information. Sequences that shared a barcode but differed from the dominant sequence were treated as errors and discarded, and barcodes were clustered at Levenshtein distance 3 and counted to estimate the original cDNA molecules. The R packages ineq, vegan, igraph and RCytoscape were used for downstream analyses, together with IMGT nomenclature and CDR3 definitions. To avoid skew from clonal expansion, each TCR was counted once, and V gene usage was computed over distinct sequences. Within a donor, similarity networks joined unique CDR3 amino acid sequences in every case where two of them were separated by a single Levenshtein edit. In the repertoires, a search was made for a compiled set of published HIV-specific CDR3s (approximately 90 alpha, 600 to 900 beta) and CMV-specific CDR3s (fewer than 14 alpha, a few hundred beta). Random subsampling to size-matched repertoires demonstrated that the decreased diversity in patients did not result from their lower sequence numbers. TCRdb ran its own pipeline on the public reads, namely fastp trimming at Q25 and MiXCR clone calling, and kept in-frame beta chains. Identical CDR3 proteins give one entry, which carries the most common genes and DNA. The V and J calls were not made by the authors but by TCRdb's processing. The sample table lists roughly 4,600 distinct CDR3 sequences, 5.5% of them with a count of one. The leading ten clones occupy around 34% of the sample.

This specimen was blood, taken during antiretroviral therapy. The receptor's source is an adult with HIV infection. The V and J genes are TRBV19 and TRBJ2-7; TRBD1 matches 10 bases in the middle. The DNA is as follows: TGTGCCAGTAGTACGGGACAGGGGATCGTGTACTTC. Its protein reads: CASSTGQGIVYF.